This T cell receptor (beta chain) was recovered during a study of shared clonotypes between healthy human individuals. Genomic DNA per cell subset filled all wells of several immunoSEQ plates. Assay: immunoSEQ multiplex PCR; the TCRdb copy retains only in-frame clones and omits some. This table has 2 million to 3 million clones, 93% appearing once. CD4+ cell separation produced CD45RA+ naive and CD45RA-negative memory subsets. In the case of this clone: Its antigen is not known.

Findings and limits, study-wide: Sharing across four donors was seen in approximately 5.2% of naive CD4 clonotypes. Clonotype sharing levels among donors were expected to vary with sequencing depth.

The CDR3 consists of 14 residues. Trimming took off 3 bases at V and 2 bases at J, with 7 bases between the two ends. Germline values: CDR1 MDHEN, CDR2 SYDVKM. The rearrangement links TRBV28 to TRBJ2-2, with unresolved D. Sequencing used naive CD4+ T cells from PBMCs. Indicated subset: CD45RA+ positively selected. This TCR derives from a man younger than 35 in good health. Some clones in this sample may be carry-over from other donors' samples. CDR3: CASSFNSNTGELFF. The CDR3 DNA follows: TGTGCCAGCAGTTTCAATTCAAACACCGGGGAGCTGTTTTTT.